In its sample, the clone carrying this T cell receptor (beta chain) was seen a few times. Trimming took 6 bases from V and 4 from J, leaving 18 bases between them. CDR3 length: 15 residues. Germline V gene data show CDR1 as SNHLY and CDR2 as FYNNEI. The sample originates from a study of blood T cell repertoires in COVID-19. Turning to the study itself: Specimens from acute and convalescent COVID-19 originated in the United States, Italy and Spain. T cells, B-cell-depleted T cells, or PBMCs supplied cDNA or gDNA.

Clones were sequenced by immunoSEQ multiplex PCR, and TCRdb holds only the in-frame ones, with some missing. The sample carries a few hundred thousand clones, roughly 89% recorded once. The TCR was taken from a woman aged 25-40 years with active or convalescent COVID-19. The sample comprised peripheral blood. The chain recombines TRBV2 with TRBJ2-5; D is perhaps TRBD1 (6 bases). Here the CDR3 DNA reads TGTGCCAGCAGCAATGTTCAGGGGACGGGAGAGACCCAGTACTTC. Amino acids: CASSNVQGTGETQYF.